The entry below describes one T cell receptor beta chain. Measured with immunoSEQ multiplex PCR; TCRdb has only the in-frame clones, and not every one. The table includes about 97,000 clones, roughly 96% detected once. The data stem from a study of technical replicates of blood from a handful of donors. The clonotype originates from a human donor in good health. The sequencing sample was made of T cells isolated from PBMCs.

Here the CDR3 reads CASSIYRGTDTQYF. CDR3 coding DNA: TGTGCCAGTAGTATTTACAGGGGCACAGATACGCAGTATTTT. The chain recombines TRBV19 with TRBJ2-3; TRBD1 is a possible D gene (6 bases). Per germline, CDR1 LNHDA and CDR2 SQIVND (reference sequence). The V end was cut by 3 bases, the J end by 1 base, with 8 bases between. The CDR3 length is 14 residues.